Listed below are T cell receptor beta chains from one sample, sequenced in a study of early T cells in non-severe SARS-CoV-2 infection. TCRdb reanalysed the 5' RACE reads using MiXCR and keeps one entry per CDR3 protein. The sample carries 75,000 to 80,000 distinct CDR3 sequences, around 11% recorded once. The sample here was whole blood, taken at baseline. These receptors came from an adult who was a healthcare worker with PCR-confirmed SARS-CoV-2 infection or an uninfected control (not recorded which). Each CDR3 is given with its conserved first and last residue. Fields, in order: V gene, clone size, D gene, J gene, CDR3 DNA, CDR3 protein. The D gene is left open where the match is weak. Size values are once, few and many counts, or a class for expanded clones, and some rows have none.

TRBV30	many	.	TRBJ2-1	TGTGCCTGGAGTCCCGGGCTCCAGAATGAGCAGTTCTTC	CAWSPGLQNEQFF
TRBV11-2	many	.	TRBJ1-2	TGTGCCAGCAGCTTAGGGTTATTGGGTTTGACCTTC	CASSLGLLGLTF
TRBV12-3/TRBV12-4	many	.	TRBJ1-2	TGTGCCAGCAGCCTGAACTGGGGCTATGGCTACACCTTC	CASSLNWGYGYTF
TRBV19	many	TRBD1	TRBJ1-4	TGTGCCAGTAGTATCGCACGGACAGGGGGCGAAGGAGAAAAACTGTTTTTT	CASSIARTGGEGEKLFF
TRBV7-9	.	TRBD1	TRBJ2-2	TGTGCCAGCAGCTCGCCACCGGGACAGTCGGTCACCGGGGAGCTGTTTTTT	CASSSPPGQSVTGELFF
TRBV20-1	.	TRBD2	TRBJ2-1	TGCAGTCGAGCTAGCGGGACATCCTACAATGAGCAGTTCTTC	CSRASGTSYNEQFF
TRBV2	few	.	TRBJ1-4	TGTGCCAGCAGTCGACAGAGACGAGAAGAAAAACTGTTTTTT	CASSRQRREEKLFF
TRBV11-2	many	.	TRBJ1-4	TGTGCCAGCAGCTCTCCTGGGGGCCTGGCAACTAATGAAAAACTGTTTTTT	CASSSPGGLATNEKLFF
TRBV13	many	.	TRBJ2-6	TGTGCCAGCAGCCGGACCCTGGGGGGGCTGCACGTCCTGACTTTC	CASSRTLGGLHVLTF
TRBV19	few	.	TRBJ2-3	TGTGCCAGTAGTATCTGGGAGGAGGGCACAGATACGCAGTATTTT	CASSIWEEGTDTQYF
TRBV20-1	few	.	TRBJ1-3	TGCAGTGCTAGAGAGGGGCGAGGGGCTGGAAACACCATATATTTT	CSAREGRGAGNTIYF
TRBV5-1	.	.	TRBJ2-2	TGCGCCAGCAGCTTGGCGGCAGGGGCGAACACCGGGGAGCTGTTTTTT	CASSLAAGANTGELFF
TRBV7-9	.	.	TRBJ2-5	TGTGCCAGCAGCCGGGGATTGGAGACCCAGTACTTC	CASSRGLETQYF
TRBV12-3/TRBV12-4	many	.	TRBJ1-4	TGTGCCAGCAGTACCTCAGGGGTTGAAAAACTGTTTTTT	CASSTSGVEKLFF
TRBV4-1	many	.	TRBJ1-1	TGCGCCAGCAGCCAGAGGGGGGAGCTGGACACTGAAGCTTTCTTT	CASSQRGELDTEAFF
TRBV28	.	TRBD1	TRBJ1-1	TGTGCCAGCGGAGGCCGGGACAGGGGGCGAGGAAGGGCTGAAGCTTTCTTT	CASGGRDRGRGRAEAFF
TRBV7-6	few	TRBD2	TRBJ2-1	TGTGCCAGCAGCCCGCTAGCGGCAAACAATGAGCAGTTCTTC	CASSPLAANNEQFF
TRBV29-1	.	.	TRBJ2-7	TGCAGCGCACTAAGGAAGGTTGGGGGACTCCCCTACGAGCAGTACTTC	CSALRKVGGLPYEQYF
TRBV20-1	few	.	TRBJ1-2	TGCAGTGCTAGAAAGGCAGGTGGCTATGACTACACCTTC	CSARKAGGYDYTF
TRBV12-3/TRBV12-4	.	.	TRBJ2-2	TGTGCCAGCAGTTTTCAGGATACGAACACCGGGGAGCTGTTTTTT	CASSFQDTNTGELFF
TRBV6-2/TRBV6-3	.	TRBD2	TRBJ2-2	TGTGCCAGCAGTTACTCGGGACTAGCTGAGAAAGCCACCGGGGAGCTGTTTTTT	CASSYSGLAEKATGELFF
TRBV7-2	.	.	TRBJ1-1	TGTGCCAGCAGCACTGCGGCAGGGGTGTCTGAAGCTTTCTTT	CASSTAAGVSEAFF
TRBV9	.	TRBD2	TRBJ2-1	TGTGCCAGCAGCACCCGGACTAGCCTGGGGGAGCAGTTCTTC	CASSTRTSLGEQFF
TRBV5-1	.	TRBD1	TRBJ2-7	TGCGCCAGCAGCCCGGCTCCGGGGACAGGGAGGTACGAGCAGTACTTC	CASSPAPGTGRYEQYF
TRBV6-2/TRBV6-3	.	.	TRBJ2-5	TGTGCCAGCAGTACTATCCGGAGGGCTCAGGAGACCCAGTACTTC	CASSTIRRAQETQYF
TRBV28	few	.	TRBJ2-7	TGTGCCACCAACAGGGACTTGGTGCAGTACTTC	CATNRDLVQYF
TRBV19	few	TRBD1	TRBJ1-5	TGTGCCAGTAGTTTGGGACAGGGGCAGCCGGGGAAAAGCAATCAGCCCCAGCATTTT	CASSLGQGQPGKSNQPQHF